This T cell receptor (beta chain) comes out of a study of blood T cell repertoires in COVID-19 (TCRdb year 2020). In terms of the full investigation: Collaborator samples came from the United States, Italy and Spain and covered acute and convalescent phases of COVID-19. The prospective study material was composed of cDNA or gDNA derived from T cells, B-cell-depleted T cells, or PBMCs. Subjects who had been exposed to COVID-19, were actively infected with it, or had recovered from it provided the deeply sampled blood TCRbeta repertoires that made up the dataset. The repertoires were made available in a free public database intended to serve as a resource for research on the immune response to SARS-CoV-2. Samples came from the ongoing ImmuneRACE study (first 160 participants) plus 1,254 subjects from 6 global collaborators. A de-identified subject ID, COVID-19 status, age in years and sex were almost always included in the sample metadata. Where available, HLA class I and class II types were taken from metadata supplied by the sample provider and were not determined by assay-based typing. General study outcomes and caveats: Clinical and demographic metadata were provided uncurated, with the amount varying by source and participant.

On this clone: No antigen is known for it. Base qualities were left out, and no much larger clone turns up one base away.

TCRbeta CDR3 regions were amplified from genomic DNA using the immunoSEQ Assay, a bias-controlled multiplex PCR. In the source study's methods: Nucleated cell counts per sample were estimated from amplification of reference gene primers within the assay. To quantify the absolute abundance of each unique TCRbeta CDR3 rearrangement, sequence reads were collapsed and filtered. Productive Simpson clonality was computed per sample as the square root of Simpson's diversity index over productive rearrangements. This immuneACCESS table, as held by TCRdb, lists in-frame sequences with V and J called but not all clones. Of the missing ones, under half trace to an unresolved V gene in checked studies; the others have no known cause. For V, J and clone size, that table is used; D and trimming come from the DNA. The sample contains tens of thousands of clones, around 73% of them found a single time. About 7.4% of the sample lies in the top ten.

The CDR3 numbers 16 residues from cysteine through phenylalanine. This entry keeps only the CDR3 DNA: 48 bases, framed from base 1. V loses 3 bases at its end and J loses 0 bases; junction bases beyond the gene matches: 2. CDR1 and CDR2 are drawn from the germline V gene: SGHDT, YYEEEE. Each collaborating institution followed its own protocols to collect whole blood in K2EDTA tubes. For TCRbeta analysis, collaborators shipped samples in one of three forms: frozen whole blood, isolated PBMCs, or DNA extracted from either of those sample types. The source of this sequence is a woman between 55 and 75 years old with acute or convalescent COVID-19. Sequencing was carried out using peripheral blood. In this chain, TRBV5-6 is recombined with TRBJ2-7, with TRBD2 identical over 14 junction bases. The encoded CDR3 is CASSWTSGGSSYEQYF. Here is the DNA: TGTGCCAGCAGCTGGACTAGCGGGGGGAGCTCCTACGAGCAGTACTTC.